This T cell receptor beta chain derives from a study of OX40 agonist ivuxolimab in advanced cancers. As to this clone: The antigen remains unidentified.

Germline V lookup: CDR1 SGDLS, CDR2 YYNGEE. This CDR3 has 13 amino acids. Trimming took 3 bases from V and 6 from J, leaving 12 bases between them. Study outcomes and limitations: At 0.1 to 3.0 mg/kg, clonal expansion of CD4+ and CD8+ blood T cells had occurred by week 6. The study found that CD8+ T cells averaged more expanded clones than CD4+.

Sequencing used immunoSEQ multiplex PCR; TCRdb keeps in-frame clones, though not all of them. This repertoire shows tens of thousands of clones, 87% found once; its top ten account for about 0.5%. Autoimmune disease history or systemic immunosuppression led to patients being barred. Blood got drawn at baseline, again on cycle 4 day 1, and then on cycle 7 day 1. The TCR comes from an adult with an advanced solid tumor such as melanoma, head and neck, liver or kidney cancer. This sequence joins TRBV9 and TRBJ1-2, with D possibly TRBD1 on 6 matching bases. This specimen was CD4+ or CD8+ T cells sorted from blood, taken in a trial of the OX40 agonist ivuxolimab. The CDR3 protein is CASSAQQGHGYTF. CDR3 nucleotide sequence: TGTGCCAGCAGCGCACAACAGGGACATGGCTACACCTTC.